The present T cell receptor (beta chain) was sequenced within a study of blood T cell repertoires in COVID-19. The wider study: From the United States, Italy and Spain came samples of acute and convalescent COVID-19.

This clone appeared a few times. This CDR3 is built from 14 residues. Trimming left V 2 bases short and J 6 bases short, with 14 bases between. Germline lookup yields CDR1 MNHNS and CDR2 SASEGT. Methods used by the authors: Amplifying reference gene primers gave estimates of nucleated cell counts. Generated by immunoSEQ multiplex PCR, the TCRdb table keeps only in-frame clones and is missing some. That table gives V, J and clone size, and the DNA gave D and trimming. Of 80,000 or so clones in the sample, roughly 80% were seen once. The chain recombines TRBV6-1 with TRBJ2-7, with no clear D. This clonotype was sampled from a woman aged 70-85 years with acute or convalescent COVID-19. The specimen was peripheral blood. The CDR3 DNA reads TGTGCCAGCAGTGAACGTCGTCCCCCCGGCGAGCAGTACTTC. Protein product: CASSERRPPGEQYF.